This T cell receptor (beta chain) was found in a study of post-analysis software for immune sequencing data. This clonotype occurred once. Antigen specificity is unknown. Unique molecular identifiers featured in each of the TCR beta cDNA libraries. In TCRdb, the PCR reads were re-called with MiXCR into one record per CDR3 protein. The table shows approximately 180,000 distinct CDR3 sequences, with about 29% occurring only once. The CDR3 spans 15 residues. V was pared by 7 bases and J by 9 bases, with 12 bases of the junction left unmatched. Study results and limitations: About five TRBV segments occurring more often in patients than controls included TRBV5-6, TRBV5-1 and TRBV20-1. For normalized Chao1 diversity, multiple sclerosis patients scored significantly lower than controls did.

The sample consisted of blood. This chain uses TRBV12-3 or TRBV12-4 with TRBJ2-7, with 13 bases aligning to TRBD2. This receptor was taken from a girl aged 10-17 years with multiple sclerosis. The CDR3 sequence: CASTQLAGGPGGQYF. The CDR3 region has the DNA TGTGCCAGCACCCAACTAGCGGGAGGGCCGGGGGGGCAGTACTTC.